This T cell receptor beta chain stems from a study of shared clonotypes between healthy human individuals. Details on this clone: The antigen is unknown.

Study-wide points: Donor scarcity curtailed the genetic and exposure-history diversity represented herein. Against clonotypes common to all four donors, non-shared ones had lower generation probabilities.

None of the donors, who were healthy HIV-negative adults, had recently had acute infections or vaccinations. The authors loaded roughly 200 ng DNA, some 32,000 T cell genomes, into sorted-subset replicate PCRs. The protocol was immunoSEQ multiplex PCR, while the TCRdb copy is restricted to in-frame clones and leaves out a portion. This table holds 1.4 million or so clones, approximately 98.5% found once. Germline V CDR1 and CDR2: SGDLS, YYNGEE. This CDR3 region has 16 residues. The V end was cut by 0 bases, the J end by 2 bases, with 13 bases between. This sequence joins TRBV9 and TRBJ2-3, with D tentatively TRBD1 (5 bases). This TCR was recovered from a man under 40 in good health. The material sequenced was naive CD4+ T cells sorted from blood. Subset given: CD45RA+ positively selected. The CDR3 nucleotides read TGTGCCAGCAGCGTAGATGTGGACACTTACACAGATACGCAGTATTTT. It specifies CASSVDVDTYTDTQYF.